The sequence of this TCR beta chain was determined in a study of blood T cell repertoires in COVID-19. Study in general: The United States, Italy and Spain provided the acute and convalescent COVID-19 samples. PBMCs, B-cell-depleted T cells, or T cells provided the cDNA or gDNA that made up the material.

Looked up from germline, CDR1 is LGHDT and CDR2 is YNNKEL (reference sequence). This CDR3 has 15 amino acids. The V end lost 4 bases, the J end lost 4 bases, and 14 bases lay between the germline ends. Study processing details: Cell counts per sample came from amplifying reference gene primers. Clones were sequenced by immunoSEQ multiplex PCR, and TCRdb holds only the in-frame ones, with some missing. The V and J calls and the clone size are those of that table, but D and trimming were determined from the DNA. The sample records 250,000 or so clones, roughly 88% being singletons. A Seattle source enrolled patients during active infection and followed them longitudinally.

The sample was peripheral blood. The chain has TRBV3-1 (or the pseudogene TRBV3-2) and TRBJ1-5; D is possibly TRBD1 (5 bases). This sequence originates from a woman in her twenties or thirties with COVID-19, enrolled during active disease. CDR3 sequence: CASSPRLGGNQPQHF. Here the CDR3 DNA reads TGTGCCAGCAGCCCCCGCCTCGGGGGAAATCAGCCCCAGCATTTT.